Below, 4 T cell receptor beta chains from the same sample are listed, as sequenced in a study of blood T cell repertoires in COVID-19. Measured with immunoSEQ multiplex PCR; TCRdb has only the in-frame clones, and not every one. The data show about 190,000 clones, over 75% seen once. The material sequenced was peripheral blood. The receptors were gathered from a man aged 50-59 years who had recovered from COVID-19.

This sequence joins TRBV29-1 and TRBJ2-3, with 8 nucleotides matching TRBD1. CDR1 is SQVTM and CDR2 is ANQGSEA in the germline V gene. V lost 0 bases, J lost 3 bases, and 5 bases stayed unmatched. The CDR3 extends over 15 amino acids. The CDR3 spells CSVEDAGGATDTQYF. As DNA, the CDR3 is TGCAGCGTTGAAGACGCAGGGGGCGCGACAGATACGCAGTATTTT.

The rearrangement uses TRBV7-2 and TRBJ1-2; 7 bases line up with TRBD1. V was clipped by 1 base and J by 0 bases; unmatched bases: 5. The CDR3 is 16 amino acids. Germline lookup yields CDR1 SGHTA and CDR2 FQGNSA. This chain's CDR3 is CASSLGGDSSNYGYTF. The CDR3 nucleotides are TGTGCCAGCAGCTTAGGGGGGGACAGCTCTAACTATGGCTACACCTTC.

This clone appeared once. The V gene is TRBV15, the J gene TRBJ2-1; 11 bases fit TRBD2. V was pared by 5 bases and J by 4 bases, with 7 bases of the junction left unmatched. Germline assignment: CDR1 LNHNV and CDR2 YYDKDF (reference sequence). This CDR3 spans 16 amino acids. This chain's CDR3 is CATSVPGLAVYNEQFF. The CDR3 DNA is TGTGCCACCAGCGTTCCGGGACTAGCGGTATACAATGAGCAGTTCTTC.

This chain uses TRBV20-1 with TRBJ2-1, with 10 bases fitting TRBD2. Germline loops: CDR1 DFQATT, CDR2 SNEGSKA (reference sequence). CDR3 length: 15 amino acids. With 3 bases clipped from V and 9 bases from J, the junction kept 11 bases outside the gene matches. The CDR3 DNA follows: TGCAGTGCTAGTTCTAGCGGGAGTATGGGTGGTGAGCAGTTCTTC. Protein: CSASSSGSMGGEQFF.